This TCR beta chain was found in a study of OX40 agonist ivuxolimab in advanced cancers. CDR3 length equals 13 residues. V lost 3 bases and J lost 6, with 8 bases in between. Germline CDR1 is SNHLY and CDR2 is FYNNEI. The data were produced by immunoSEQ multiplex PCR, yet TCRdb's version contains in-frame clones alone and is incomplete. The data show 65,000 to 85,000 clones, approximately 87% seen once. The TCR originated in an adult with an advanced solid tumor such as melanoma, head and neck, liver or kidney cancer. The input for sequencing was CD4+ or CD8+ T cells sorted from blood, taken in a trial of the OX40 agonist ivuxolimab. J is TRBJ2-2 and V is TRBV2; D is perhaps TRBD1 (5 bases). CDR3 in DNA: TGTGCCAGCAGTGACCAGGGCGCCGGGGAGCTGTTTTTT. Translating gives CASSDQGAGELFF.